The 24 T cell receptor beta chains reported below all come from one sample, sequenced in a study of shared clonotypes between healthy human individuals. The repertoire was sequenced with immunoSEQ multiplex PCR; TCRdb's copy has only in-frame clones and lacks some. The table shows about a million clones, with 70% to 80% occurring only once. The sequenced sample was memory CD4+ T cells from PBMCs. As for subset: CD45RA-negative fraction. Receptors were obtained from a man between 18 and 29 years old in good health. Some clones in this sample may be carry-over from other donors' samples.

This clone was observed many times. V usage is TRBV28 and J usage is TRBJ1-5; TRBD1 might be the D (6 bases). Germline CDR1 is MDHEN and CDR2 is SYDVKM. The V gene lost 8 bases and the J gene lost 4 bases, with 15 bases spanning the gap. The CDR3 sequence is 14 residues long. This CDR3 is CASSRPGANQPQHF. DNA of the CDR3: TGTGCCAGCTCCAGGCCAGGGGCAAATCAGCCCCAGCATTTT.

This chain links TRBV7-3 with TRBJ1-1; no reliable D call. The length of the CDR3 is 12 residues. The germline V and J ends were trimmed by 2 bases and 7 bases, with 8 bases remaining between them. Germline CDR1 is SGHTA and CDR2 is FQGTGA. The CDR3 reads CASSLGDDEAFF. The CDR3 nucleotides are TGTGCCAGCAGCTTAGGAGACGATGAAGCTTTCTTT.

V usage is TRBV7-2 and J usage is TRBJ1-1; maybe TRBD1 (6 bases). Germline V gene sequence: CDR1 SGHTA, CDR2 FQGNSA. V lost 4 bases and J 1 base, leaving 10 bases between the germline ends. CDR3 length equals 14 residues. CDR3 in amino acids: CASSSRTANTEAFF. CDR3 DNA: TGTGCCAGCAGCTCGAGGACAGCGAACACTGAAGCTTTCTTT.

The chain couples TRBV11-1 to TRBJ2-2; TRBD2 agrees at 12 bases. The CDR3 covers 18 residues. V lost 0 bases and J lost 1; bases outside the gene matches: 3. From germline, CDR1 is SGHAT and CDR2 FQDESV (reference sequence). CDR3 amino acids: CASSLARTSGVNTGELFF. Here the CDR3 DNA reads TGTGCCAGCAGCTTAGCGCGGACTAGCGGGGTGAACACCGGGGAGCTGTTTTTT. The entire variable domain, with the rest obtained from reference TRBV11-1 and TRBJ2-2, is as follows: EAEVAQSPRYKITEKSQAVAFWCDPISGHATLYWYRQILGQGPELLVQFQDESVVDDSQLPKDRFSAERLKGVDSTLKIQPAELGDSAMYLCASSLARTSGVNTGELFFGEGSRLTVL.

J is TRBJ2-5 and V is TRBV29-1; tentative D call: TRBD2 (5 bases). Germline assignment: CDR1 SQVTM and CDR2 ANQGSEA. The CDR3 has 11 residues. CDR3 in DNA: TGCGCGGGTGGCGCCCAAGAGACCCAGTACTTC. This sequence encodes CAGGAQETQYF.

This clone has just one count. The CDR3 loop reads CASSFRAGGMREKLFF. The CDR3 nucleotides are TGTGCCAGCAGCTTCCGAGCAGGGGGCATGCGGGAAAAACTGTTTTTT. V gene TRBV11-2 combines with J gene TRBJ1-4; TRBD1 matches 8 bases. CDR3 length equals 16 residues. Germline-derived CDR1 and CDR2 are SGHAT and FQNNGV. The V segment lost 3 bases and the J segment 8 bases; nucleotides outside the gene matches: 11.

This clone was recorded a few times. The chain links TRBV5-1 to TRBJ2-7; 8 bases are shared with TRBD1. This CDR3 spans 14 amino acids. Germline V gene lookup returns CDR1 SGHRS and CDR2 YFSETQ. The junction had 7 bases not matched to a gene; V was cut back by 3 bases and J by 5 bases. CDR3 loop: CASSSQQGEHEQYF. The CDR3 DNA is TGCGCCAGCAGCTCCCAACAGGGGGAACACGAGCAGTACTTC.

The DNA of the CDR3 is TGTGCCAGCAGCTTAAGGGGGGCTAGCACAGATACGCAGTATTTT. It specifies CASSLRGASTDTQYF. This rearrangement joins TRBV7-3 to TRBJ2-3; D possibly uses TRBD1 or TRBD2 (6 bases each). Deletions cut 1 base from V and 0 bases from J, with 8 bases between. The CDR3 extends over 15 amino acids. Germline V CDR1 and CDR2: SGHTA, FQGTGA.

This chain connects TRBV6-5 to TRBJ1-5; TRBD1 matches at 8 bases. The CDR3 sequence is 15 residues long. J was trimmed by 1 base and V by 6 bases; bases with no gene match: 5. From germline, CDR1 is MNHEY and CDR2 SVGAGI. The CDR3 region has the DNA TGTGCCAGCAGCCTCACAGGGGGGAGCAATCAGCCCCAGCATTTT. It specifies CASSLTGGSNQPQHF.

This chain links TRBV6-1 with TRBJ1-5; D is unclear. The CDR3 consists of 19 residues. Germline V lookup: CDR1 MNHNS, CDR2 SASEGT. V was cut by 2 bases and J by 4 bases, with 24 bases left in between. The CDR3 coding sequence is TGTGCCAGCAGTGAAATGAGGGTCGGCGGATCTGGACGAAATCAGCCCCAGCATTTT. As protein: CASSEMRVGGSGRNQPQHF.

On this clone itself: Different DNA sequences within this sample yield the same CDR3. V is TRBV5-1 and J is TRBJ1-2; D gene ambiguous. Germline V gene lookup returns CDR1 SGHRS and CDR2 YFSETQ. Trimming took off 0 bases at V and 4 bases at J, with 7 bases between the two ends. This CDR3 is built from 13 residues. The CDR3 is CASSLGQTYGYTF. The CDR3 region has the DNA TGCGCCAGCAGCTTGGGGCAAACCTATGGCTACACCTTC. Complete variable domain (other parts from reference TRBV5-1 and TRBJ1-2): KAGVTQTPRYLIKTRGQQVTLSCSPISGHRSVSWYQQTPGQGLQFLFEYFSETQRNKGNFPGRFSGRQFSNSRSEMNVSTLELGDSALYLCASSLGQTYGYTFGSGTRLTVV.

The chain couples TRBV4-2 to TRBJ2-5; D is unresolved. V was trimmed by 4 bases and J by 1 base, leaving 10 bases between them. The CDR3 is 14 residues long. Germline lookup yields CDR1 LGHNA and CDR2 YNFKEQ. The CDR3 reads CASSPRTFQETQYF. The CDR3 coding sequence is TGTGCCAGCAGCCCAAGGACGTTCCAAGAGACCCAGTACTTC.

The rearrangement joins TRBV5-1 to TRBJ2-5; maybe TRBD2 (5 bases). The germline V gene encodes CDR1 SGHRS and CDR2 YFSETQ. CDR3 size: 15 residues. V lost 0 bases and J 2 bases, leaving 11 bases between the germline ends. This chain's CDR3 is CASSLASGGQETQYF. The DNA for the CDR3 is TGCGCCAGCAGCTTGGCTTCAGGAGGACAAGAGACCCAGTACTTC.

This clone was found a few times. Written as DNA, the CDR3 is TGTGCCAGCAGTTTATCTTTTGGACAGGGGGGTCGAATTGGCAATCAGCCCCAGCATTTT. Amino acid sequence: CASSLSFGQGGRIGNQPQHF. The chain carries TRBV28 and TRBJ1-5, with 10 bases matching TRBD1. The CDR3 is 20 residues long. Losses at the gene ends were 1 base for V and 2 bases for J; bases not matched to a gene: 14. Germline V gives CDR1 MDHEN, CDR2 SYDVKM.

The chain is built from TRBV30 and TRBJ2-1; the D gene is possibly TRBD2 (5 bases). This CDR3 spans 12 amino acids. Looked up from germline, CDR1 is GTSNPN and CDR2 is SVGIG (reference sequence). Trimming stripped 3 bases from V and 3 bases from J, with 6 bases between. The CDR3 is CAWSGNYNEQFF. The CDR3 coding sequence is TGTGCCTGGAGCGGGAACTACAATGAGCAGTTCTTC.

As regards this clone: A much larger clone differs from this one at a single base, so this may be a read error. The gene calls are TRBV2 and TRBJ2-6, with D possibly matching TRBD2 (6 bases). V was cut by 6 bases and J by 0 bases, with 6 bases left in between. This CDR3 is built from 14 residues. The germline V gene has CDR1 SNHLY and CDR2 FYNNEI. CDR3 DNA: TGTGCCAGCAGGGGACTCTCTGGGGCCAACGTCCTGACTTTC. As protein: CASRGLSGANVLTF.

The rearrangement uses TRBV11-2 and TRBJ2-3; D gene ambiguous. From germline, CDR1 is SGHAT and CDR2 FQNNGV. Trimming shortened V by 6 bases and J by 0 bases, and 16 bases separated the two germline ends. The CDR3 extends over 16 amino acids. This CDR3 is CASSWPGGVSTDTQYF. The CDR3 region has the DNA TGTGCCAGCAGTTGGCCTGGCGGAGTTAGCACAGATACGCAGTATTTT. Variable domain in full (rest from reference TRBV11-2 and TRBJ2-3): EAGVAQSPRYKIIEKRQSVAFWCNPISGHATLYWYQQILGQGPKLLIQFQNNGVVDDSQLPKDRFSAERLKGVDSTLKIQPAKLEDSAVYLCASSWPGGVSTDTQYFGPGTRLTVL.

This rearrangement joins TRBV25-1 to TRBJ1-5; the match to TRBD1 covers 8 bases. The trim removed 4 bases at V and 7 bases at J, leaving 6 bases unmatched. The germline V gene encodes CDR1 MGHDK and CDR2 SYGVNS. CDR3 length equals 14 residues. The CDR3 region has the DNA TGTGCCAGCAGTGGGCAGGGGGCAAGACAGCCCCAGCATTTT. Protein product: CASSGQGARQPQHF.

J is TRBJ2-3 and V is TRBV5-6; 11 bases map to TRBD2. V was pared by 3 bases and J by 2 bases, with 2 bases of the junction left unmatched. In germline, CDR1 is SGHDT, CDR2 YYEEEE. The length of the CDR3 is 15 residues. CDR3 bases: TGTGCCAGCAGCTCGACTAGCGGGAACACAGATACGCAGTATTTT. This gives the protein CASSSTSGNTDTQYF.

This clone was seen only once. The same CDR3 arises from other DNA sequences in this sample as well. CDR3 sequence (DNA): TGTGCCAGCAGTCCACAACCGGGACTTGCGGGGGAGCAGTACTTC. It is translated as CASSPQPGLAGEQYF. V usage is TRBV7-2 and J usage is TRBJ2-7, with D perhaps matching TRBD2 (6 bases). The CDR3 runs to 15 residues. From germline, CDR1 is SGHTA and CDR2 FQGNSA. V shed 6 bases and J shed 7 bases, with 22 bases lying between them.

This chain joins TRBV14 and TRBJ2-7, with 11 bases identical to TRBD2. V lost 1 base to trimming and J lost 2 bases; unmatched junction nucleotides: 1. In germline, CDR1 is SGHDN, CDR2 FVKESK. This CDR3 is 15 amino acids long. The CDR3 region is CASSQGGLAAYEQYF. For the CDR3, the DNA is TGTGCCAGCAGCCAAGGGGGACTAGCGGCCTACGAGCAGTACTTC.

Comments on this clone: One end of the junction is discordant with germline, which a read error may explain. The rearrangement joins TRBV7-9 to TRBJ2-2; a weak D match, TRBD2 (6 bases). Germline lookup yields CDR1 SEHNR and CDR2 FQNEAQ (reference sequence). This CDR3 spans 14 amino acids. The CDR3 is CAGSLGGHLGGLFF. DNA of the CDR3: TGTGCCGGCAGCTTAGGAGGACATCTCGGGGGGCTGTTTTTT. The full variable domain, completed using reference TRBV7-9 and TRBJ2-2, is DTGVSQNPRHKITKRGQNVTFRCDPISEHNRLYWYRQTLGQGPEFLTYFQNEAQLEKSRLLSDRFSAERPKGSFSTLEIQRTEQGDSAMYLCAGSLGGHLGGLFFGEGSRLTVL.

The chain recombines TRBV6-5 with TRBJ2-7; D may be TRBD1 or TRBD2 (5 bases each). CDR3 length: 14 residues. Trimming removed 6 bases at V and 1 base at J, with 13 bases between. Germline V gene lookup returns CDR1 MNHEY and CDR2 SVGAGI. The CDR3 reads CASSRTLGSYEQYF. The CDR3 region has the DNA TGTGCCAGCAGCCGGACACTAGGTTCCTACGAGCAGTACTTC.

V gene TRBV5-5 combines with J gene TRBJ2-7; weak D call: TRBD1 (5 bases). CDR3 size: 13 residues. Between the trimmed V and J ends, which lost 0 bases and 6 bases, there was a span of 10 bases. CDR1 SGHKS and CDR2 YYEKEE come from the germline V gene (reference sequence). CDR3 protein: CASSLVGVGEQYF. CDR3 coding DNA: TGTGCCAGCAGCTTGGTAGGGGTCGGCGAGCAGTACTTC.